Described below is a single T cell receptor (beta chain) sequence and its context. The antigen remains undetermined. Donors were ostensibly healthy at sampling, although undocumented immune exposures were probable. This PCR relied on a set of 60 Vbeta primers and 13 Jbeta primers. TCRdb keeps only in-frame clones here, not all; method: immunoSEQ multiplex PCR. The repertoire includes over 200,000 clones, roughly 84% of them detected once, and over 1% sits in the top ten. Germline V gives CDR1 SQVTM, CDR2 ANQGSEA. The CDR3 runs 13 residues. Trimming took 5 bases from V and 0 from J, leaving 9 bases between them. These data belong to a study of cytomegalovirus exposure and HLA in healthy donors. General study points: What a later analysis showed was that several of the most significant clusters appeared linked to common viral pathogens.

The TCR originated in a human donor in good health. The chain links TRBV29-1 to TRBJ2-3; D is perhaps TRBD1 (5 bases). Sequenced: PBMCs. CDR3: CSVKGASTDTQYF. CDR3 coding DNA: TGCAGCGTTAAAGGGGCTAGCACAGATACGCAGTATTTT.